Listed here is a single T cell receptor (beta chain). Its target is unknown. These data come from a study of T cell responses to AZD1222 COVID-19 vaccine. The study's findings and limits: Unmutated variant regions are reportedly targeted by nearly half of spike-specific TCRs. Repertoires were collected only later (after the peak T cell response had occurred). Clonal diversity was possibly underestimated, and the donors were mostly white British, with more females. Vaccine-associated CD4 TCRs ranged over spike, dominating at 160-218 and 743-854.

Data came from immunoSEQ multiplex PCR; TCRdb stores just in-frame clones and leaves some out. The data contain 70,000 to 90,000 clones, approximately 85% of them singletons. CDR1 is LGHDT, CDR2 YNNKEL, per germline (reference sequence). CDR3 size: 14 residues. V lost 0 bases and J 1 base, leaving 6 bases between the germline ends. The sequence was obtained from an adult who received the AZD1222 COVID-19 vaccine. Sequenced here: peripheral blood, sampled 28 days after the second AZD1222 dose. The V gene is TRBV3-1 (or the pseudogene TRBV3-2), the J gene TRBJ2-5; D ambiguous. CDR3 nucleotides: TGTGCCAGCAGCCAAGAGGGCCCCCAAGAGACCCAGTACTTC. Translated: CASSQEGPQETQYF.